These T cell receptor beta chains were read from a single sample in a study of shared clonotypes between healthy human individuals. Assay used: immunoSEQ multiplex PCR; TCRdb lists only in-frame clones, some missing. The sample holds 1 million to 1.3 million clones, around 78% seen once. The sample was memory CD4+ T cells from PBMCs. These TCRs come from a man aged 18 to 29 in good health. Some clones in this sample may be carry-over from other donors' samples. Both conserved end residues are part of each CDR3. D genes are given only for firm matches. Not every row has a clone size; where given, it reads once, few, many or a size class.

CDR3 DNA: TGCAGCGTTGAACCGGGTGGAGAGACCCAGTACTTC; CDR3 protein: CSVEPGGETQYF; D gene: NA; clone size: NA; J gene: TRBJ2-5; V gene: TRBV29-1
CDR3 DNA: TGTGCCAGCAGTTCCGGCGGACAGCCCATCTATGGCTACACCTTC; CDR3 protein: CASSSGGQPIYGYTF; D gene: NA; clone size: NA; J gene: TRBJ1-2; V gene: TRBV28
CDR3 DNA: TGCGCCACCAGTAAGGGACCAGGTCCTGGGGAGCTGTTTTTT; CDR3 protein: CATSKGPGPGELFF; D gene: NA; clone size: NA; J gene: TRBJ2-2; V gene: TRBV5-1
CDR3 DNA: TGCGCCAGCAGCTTGGCCGACAGGGCGGAAGGCTACACCTTC; CDR3 protein: CASSLADRAEGYTF; D gene: TRBD1; clone size: NA; J gene: TRBJ1-2; V gene: TRBV5-1
CDR3 DNA: TGTGCCAGCACCACAACACAGGCGAACACTGAAGCTTTCTTT; CDR3 protein: CASTTTQANTEAFF; D gene: NA; clone size: NA; J gene: TRBJ1-1; V gene: TRBV28
CDR3 DNA: TGTGCCAGCAGCGTAGGAGGGAGGTACAATGAGCAGTTCTTC; CDR3 protein: CASSVGGRYNEQFF; D gene: NA; clone size: NA; J gene: TRBJ2-1; V gene: TRBV9
CDR3 DNA: TGTGCCAGCAGTTTGTGGCAGGGCGAGGACACCGGGGAGCTGTTTTTT; CDR3 protein: CASSLWQGEDTGELFF; D gene: NA; clone size: NA; J gene: TRBJ2-2; V gene: TRBV28
CDR3 DNA: TGTGCCAGCAGCGTTTCCGGTGAAACAGATACGCAGTATTTT; CDR3 protein: CASSVSGETDTQYF; D gene: NA; clone size: NA; J gene: TRBJ2-3; V gene: TRBV9
CDR3 DNA: TGTGCCAGCTCTCCGGGCCACAGGACCCAGTACTTC; CDR3 protein: CASSPGHRTQYF; D gene: NA; clone size: NA; J gene: TRBJ2-5; V gene: TRBV11-2
CDR3 DNA: TGTGCCAGCACCTCGGACGGCAATGAAAAACTGTTTTTT; CDR3 protein: CASTSDGNEKLFF; D gene: NA; clone size: NA; J gene: TRBJ1-4; V gene: TRBV7-2
CDR3 DNA: TGTGCCAGCAGTTCGGACAATCAGCCCCAGCATTTT; CDR3 protein: CASSSDNQPQHF; D gene: NA; clone size: NA; J gene: TRBJ1-5; V gene: TRBV5-4
CDR3 DNA: TGTGCCAGTAGGTCCCTTGGACTAGCGGCAGATACGCAGTATTTT; CDR3 protein: CASRSLGLAADTQYF; D gene: TRBD2; clone size: few; J gene: TRBJ2-3; V gene: TRBV19
CDR3 DNA: TGTGCCAGCAGTCTCCGACAGGATGAAGCTTTCTTT; CDR3 protein: CASSLRQDEAFF; D gene: NA; clone size: NA; J gene: TRBJ1-1; V gene: TRBV6-5
CDR3 DNA: TGTGCCAGCAGCCAACTTATGACTAGCGGGAGAGGGAATGAGCAGTTCTTC; CDR3 protein: CASSQLMTSGRGNEQFF; D gene: TRBD2; clone size: NA; J gene: TRBJ2-1; V gene: TRBV4-2
CDR3 DNA: TGTGCCAGCTCACCACTGGGAGGTCCTAGCGTCGAAGAGACCCAGTACTTC; CDR3 protein: CASSPLGGPSVEETQYF; D gene: NA; clone size: few; J gene: TRBJ2-5; V gene: TRBV18
CDR3 DNA: TGTGCCAGCAGCTTATTAGGTCAGGCCACAGATACGCAGTATTTT; CDR3 protein: CASSLLGQATDTQYF; D gene: NA; clone size: once; J gene: TRBJ2-3; V gene: TRBV7-3
CDR3 DNA: TGCGCCAGCAGCTTGGGGACAGCTAACTATGGCTACACCTTC; CDR3 protein: CASSLGTANYGYTF; D gene: NA; clone size: NA; J gene: TRBJ1-2; V gene: TRBV5-1
CDR3 DNA: TGTGCCAGCCTGGCAGGGGGAGATACGCAGTATTTT; CDR3 protein: CASLAGGDTQYF; D gene: TRBD1; clone size: NA; J gene: TRBJ2-3; V gene: TRBV2
CDR3 DNA: TGTGCCAGCAGTTTCTCCCCTACCTTCACGCTGGGCTACACCTTC; CDR3 protein: CASSFSPTFTLGYTF; D gene: NA; clone size: NA; J gene: TRBJ1-2; V gene: TRBV27
CDR3 DNA: TGTGCCAGCAGCTTAGTGAGGGACAGGGTTGGCTACACCTTC; CDR3 protein: CASSLVRDRVGYTF; D gene: TRBD1; clone size: NA; J gene: TRBJ1-2; V gene: TRBV7-8
CDR3 DNA: TGCGCCAGCAGGACAGGTAACTATGGCTACACCTTC; CDR3 protein: CASRTGNYGYTF; D gene: NA; clone size: few; J gene: TRBJ1-2; V gene: TRBV10-1
CDR3 DNA: TGTGCCAGCAGTTTAAGGGGCGCCGACACTGAAGCTTTCTTT; CDR3 protein: CASSLRGADTEAFF; D gene: NA; clone size: NA; J gene: TRBJ1-1; V gene: TRBV28
CDR3 DNA: TGTGCCAGCAGCTTAGCCCTACAGGGGGTAGCGGGACCGTCGACCTACGAGCAGTACTTC; CDR3 protein: CASSLALQGVAGPSTYEQYF; D gene: NA; clone size: NA; J gene: TRBJ2-7; V gene: TRBV7-6
CDR3 DNA: TGTGCCAGCAGCTTTAGGGACAATGAGCAGTTCTTC; CDR3 protein: CASSFRDNEQFF; D gene: NA; clone size: NA; J gene: TRBJ2-1; V gene: TRBV5-6
CDR3 DNA: TGTGCCAGCAGCCGGGGTAGCGGGAGTGGGGATACGCAGTATTTT; CDR3 protein: CASSRGSGSGDTQYF; D gene: TRBD2; clone size: once; J gene: TRBJ2-3; V gene: TRBV7-6
CDR3 DNA: TGTGCCAGCAGCTCCGGAGGGGGTAATGAAAAACTGTTTTTT; CDR3 protein: CASSSGGGNEKLFF; D gene: NA; clone size: NA; J gene: TRBJ1-4; V gene: TRBV7-9
CDR3 DNA: TGTGCCAGCAGTTACCGTGGAAGGGGGGATTCACCCCTCCACTTT; CDR3 protein: CASSYRGRGDSPLHF; D gene: NA; clone size: NA; J gene: TRBJ1-6; V gene: TRBV6-5
CDR3 DNA: TGTGCCAGCAGCCGGGGAGTTCGGACAGATACGCAGTATTTT; CDR3 protein: CASSRGVRTDTQYF; D gene: NA; clone size: NA; J gene: TRBJ2-3; V gene: TRBV4-2